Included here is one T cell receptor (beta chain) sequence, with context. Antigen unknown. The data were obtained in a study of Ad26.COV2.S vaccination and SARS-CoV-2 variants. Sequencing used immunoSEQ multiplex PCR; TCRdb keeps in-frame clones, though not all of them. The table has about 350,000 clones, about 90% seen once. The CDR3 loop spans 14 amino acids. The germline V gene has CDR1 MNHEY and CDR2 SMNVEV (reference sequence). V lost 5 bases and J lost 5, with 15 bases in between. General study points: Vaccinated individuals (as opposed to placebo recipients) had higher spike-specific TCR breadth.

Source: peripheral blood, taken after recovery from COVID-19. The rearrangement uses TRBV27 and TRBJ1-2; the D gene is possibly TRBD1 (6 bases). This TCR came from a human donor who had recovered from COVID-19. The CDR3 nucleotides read TGTGCCAGCAGTACCATACAGGGCAGTTATGGCTACACCTTC. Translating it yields CASSTIQGSYGYTF.